This T cell receptor beta chain was recorded in a study of T cell changes during pregnancy in multiple sclerosis. The CDR3 is 14 residues long. Trimming removed 5 bases from V and 0 bases from J, with 8 bases in between. The germline CDR1 and CDR2 sequences are GTSNPN and SVGIG (reference sequence). This table comes from immunoSEQ multiplex PCR, and its TCRdb copy is limited to in-frame clones, with some not included. The table has tens of thousands of clones, 90% to 95% seen once. The sequence was collected from a female donor with multiple sclerosis, enrolled in a pregnancy study. Sequencing used CD8+ T cells from peripheral blood mononuclear cells, obtained before pregnancy. The chain has TRBV30 and TRBJ2-6, with D unclear. CDR3: CAWDRGSGANVLTF. The DNA of the CDR3 is TGTGCCTGGGATAGAGGCTCTGGGGCCAACGTCCTGACTTTC.